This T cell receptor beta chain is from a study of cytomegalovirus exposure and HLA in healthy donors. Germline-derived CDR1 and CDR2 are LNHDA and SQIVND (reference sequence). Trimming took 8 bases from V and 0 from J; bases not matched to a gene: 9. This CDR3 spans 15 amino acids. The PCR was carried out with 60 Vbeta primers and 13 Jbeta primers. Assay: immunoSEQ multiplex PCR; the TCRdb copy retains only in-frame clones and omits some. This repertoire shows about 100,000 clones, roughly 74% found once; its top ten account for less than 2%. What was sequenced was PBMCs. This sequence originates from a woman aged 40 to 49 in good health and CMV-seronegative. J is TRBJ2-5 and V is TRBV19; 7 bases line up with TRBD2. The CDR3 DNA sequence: TGTGCCAGTTCTAGCGGTGGATCGTACCAAGAGACCCAGTACTTC. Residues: CASSSGGSYQETQYF. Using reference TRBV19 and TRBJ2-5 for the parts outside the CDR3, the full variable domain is DGGITQSPKYLFRKEGQNVTLSCEQNLNHDAMYWYRQDPGQGLRLIYYSQIVNDFQKGDIAEGYSVSREKKESFPLTVTSAQKNPTAFYLCASSSGGSYQETQYFGPGTRLLVL.